The rows below give T cell receptor beta chains drawn from one sample of a study of human T cells and chemical hapten exposure. TCRdb independently ran MiXCR on the RACE reads; one entry per CDR3 protein. In the table there are about 160,000 distinct CDR3 sequences, 25% to 35% of which are singletons. The sample consisted of whole blood, taken in connection with sensitization to the hapten diphenylcyclopropenone (DPC). Receptors originate from a woman aged 18-29 years with alopecia areata. Some clones in this sample may be carry-over from other donors' samples. Each CDR3 is given with its conserved first and last residue. D genes are given only for firm matches. Clone size, where shown, is once, few, many, or a class for clones that have expanded.

size: -; V: TRBV24-1; length: 13; J: TRBJ1-6; D: -; CDR3: CATSEAGNSPLHF; DNA: TGTGCCACCAGTGAGGCAGGAAATTCACCCCTCCACTTT
size: -; V: TRBV25-1; length: 15; J: TRBJ2-4; D: TRBD1; CDR3: CASSPKDRGQNIQYF; DNA: TGTGCCAGCAGTCCTAAGGACAGGGGGCAAAACATTCAGTACTTC
size: many; V: TRBV25-1; length: 15; J: TRBJ2-7; D: TRBD1; CDR3: CASSELDRAKGEQYF; DNA: TGTGCCAGCAGTGAACTGGACAGGGCCAAGGGCGAGCAGTACTTC
size: -; V: TRBV11-1; length: 17; J: TRBJ2-2; D: TRBD2; CDR3: CASSLGTSGLNTGELFF; DNA: TGTGCCAGCAGCTTAGGGACTAGCGGCTTAAACACCGGGGAGCTGTTTTTT
size: many; V: TRBV7-2; length: 15; J: TRBJ2-7; D: -; CDR3: CASSLGGITSYEQYF; DNA: TGTGCCAGCAGCTTAGGCGGGATTACGTCCTACGAGCAGTACTTC
size: -; V: TRBV11-2; length: 13; J: TRBJ1-1; D: -; CDR3: CASSLVPGSEAFF; DNA: TGTGCCAGCAGCTTAGTTCCAGGTTCTGAAGCTTTCTTT
size: few; V: TRBV4-1; length: 16; J: TRBJ2-7; D: -; CDR3: CASSQEAGQINYEQYF; DNA: TGCGCCAGCAGCCAAGAGGCGGGACAGATTAACTACGAGCAGTACTTC
size: -; V: TRBV7-2; length: 15; J: TRBJ2-1; D: -; CDR3: CASSLAPGFPNEQFF; DNA: TGTGCCAGCAGCTTAGCCCCGGGATTTCCAAATGAGCAGTTCTTC
size: many; V: TRBV7-8; length: 16; J: TRBJ1-6; D: TRBD1; CDR3: CASSLGTTGVGSPLHF; DNA: TGTGCCAGCAGCTTAGGGACGACAGGGGTGGGTTCACCCCTCCACTTT
size: -; V: TRBV5-1; length: 15; J: TRBJ2-1; D: TRBD2; CDR3: CASSLRLAGDNEQFF; DNA: TGCGCCAGCAGCTTGAGACTAGCGGGGGACAATGAGCAGTTCTTC
size: many; V: TRBV29-1; length: 13; J: TRBJ2-5; D: -; CDR3: CSGVLSGQETQYF; DNA: TGCAGCGGGGTCCTATCGGGGCAAGAGACCCAGTACTTC
size: -; V: TRBV29-1; length: 13; J: TRBJ1-4; D: -; CDR3: CSVEEGLGEKLFF; DNA: TGCAGCGTTGAGGAGGGGTTGGGAGAAAAACTGTTTTTT
size: -; V: TRBV5-4; length: 12; J: TRBJ2-1; D: -; CDR3: CASSLEYNEQFF; DNA: TGTGCCAGCAGCTTGGAGTACAATGAGCAGTTCTTC
size: -; V: TRBV6-1; length: 14; J: TRBJ1-1; D: -; CDR3: CASSLGPGNTEAFF; DNA: TGTGCCAGCAGTCTGGGTCCAGGGAACACTGAAGCTTTCTTT
size: -; V: TRBV7-6; length: 13; J: TRBJ2-2; D: TRBD2; CDR3: CASSLGLSGELFF; DNA: TGTGCCAGCAGCCTGGGACTATCGGGGGAGCTGTTTTTT
size: few; V: TRBV30; length: 14; J: TRBJ2-1; D: TRBD2; CDR3: CASESGGPYNEQFF; DNA: TGTGCCTCCGAATCGGGGGGGCCTTACAATGAGCAGTTCTTC
size: -; V: TRBV12-3/TRBV12-4; length: 14; J: TRBJ1-4; D: -; CDR3: CASSSSGVNEKLFF; DNA: TGTGCCAGCAGTTCCTCAGGGGTTAATGAAAAACTGTTTTTT
size: few; V: TRBV6-4; length: 13; J: TRBJ1-5; D: TRBD1; CDR3: CASSQGADQPQHF; DNA: TGTGCCAGCTCTCAGGGGGCCGATCAGCCCCAGCATTTT
size: -; V: TRBV7-8; length: 15; J: TRBJ1-1; D: -; CDR3: CASSPRRGGSTEAFF; DNA: TGTGCCAGCAGCCCCCGGCGGGGGGGAAGCACTGAAGCTTTCTTT
size: -; V: TRBV7-2; length: 17; J: TRBJ1-2; D: TRBD1; CDR3: CASSLVPTGAGGYGYTF; DNA: TGTGCCAGCAGCTTAGTTCCCACGGGGGCAGGGGGCTATGGCTACACCTTC
size: -; V: TRBV2; length: 13; J: TRBJ2-7; D: -; CDR3: CASSDGGDYEQYF; DNA: TGTGCCAGCAGTGACGGAGGGGACTACGAGCAGTACTTC
size: -; V: TRBV4-1; length: 17; J: TRBJ2-7; D: -; CDR3: CASSQDRGTHLPYEQYF; DNA: TGCGCCAGCAGCCAAGATAGAGGGACCCACCTACCCTACGAGCAGTACTTC
size: few; V: TRBV7-9; length: 15; J: TRBJ2-7; D: TRBD2; CDR3: CASSSTSGRPYEQYF; DNA: TGTGCCAGCAGCTCGACTAGCGGGAGGCCCTACGAGCAGTACTTC